The 14 T cell receptor beta chains below come from one sample, sequenced in a study of T cell responses to AZD1222 COVID-19 vaccine. TCRdb keeps only in-frame clones here, not all; method: immunoSEQ multiplex PCR. The data contain about 180,000 clones, just over 90% of them singletons. Specimen: peripheral blood, collected on day 0 of AZD1222 vaccination. These receptors were collected from an adult in good health.

The CDR3 DNA reads TGTGCCAGCAGCCAAGGGCCCAGCGGGAGTTCCTACGAGCAGTACTTC. It yields the protein CASSQGPSGSSYEQYF. This rearrangement joins TRBV3-1 (or the pseudogene TRBV3-2) to TRBJ2-7, with 8 bases fitting TRBD2. V trimming: 1 base; J trimming: 1 base; junction bases outside the gene matches: 6. The V gene's germline CDR1 is LGHDT and CDR2 YNNKEL (reference sequence). The CDR3 sequence is 16 residues long.

The V and J genes are TRBV24-1 and TRBJ1-3; D perhaps matches TRBD1 (6 bases). CDR1 KGHDR and CDR2 SFDVKD come from the germline V gene. The CDR3 is 17 amino acids. V gave up 2 bases and J gave up 0 bases, with 13 bases separating them. The CDR3 is CATSDSVGTFSGNTIYF. DNA for the CDR3: TGTGCCACCAGTGATTCCGTGGGGACATTCTCTGGAAACACCATATATTTT.

The V call is TRBV29-1, the J call TRBJ2-1; D unclear. This CDR3 is 15 amino acids long. V was cut by 2 bases and J by 6 bases, with 17 bases left in between. Germline V gene sequence: CDR1 SQVTM, CDR2 ANQGSEA. The CDR3 is CSVETTIGRLNEQFF. The CDR3 coding sequence is TGCAGCGTTGAAACCACCATAGGACGGCTCAATGAGCAGTTCTTC.

V is TRBV4-1 and J is TRBJ2-5; no definite D call. V lost 3 bases to trimming and J lost 1 base, with 15 bases between them. Looked up from germline, CDR1 is MGHRA and CDR2 is YSYEKL. The CDR3 runs to 16 residues. CDR3 region: CASSHGVAPAQETQYF. The CDR3 DNA reads TGCGCCAGCAGCCACGGCGTCGCTCCAGCCCAAGAGACCCAGTACTTC.

As concerns this clone: The germline gene is not matched at one end of the junction; a read error may be the cause. The V and J genes are TRBV2 and TRBJ1-2; no reliable D call. The CDR3 totals 12 residues. The germline V gene has CDR1 SNHLY and CDR2 FYNNEI. CDR3 DNA sequence: TGTGCCAGCAGGGAAGAAAACTATGGCTACACCTTC. Translating it yields CASREENYGYTF.

The J gene is TRBJ2-1, the V gene TRBV6-4; 9 nucleotides line up with TRBD2. V shed 0 bases, J shed 6 bases, and the junction held 6 bases outside the gene matches. Germline CDR1 reads MRHNA; CDR2 reads SNTAGT. There are 16 residues in the CDR3. The CDR3 bases are TGTGCCAGCAGTGACTCCTTTAGCGGGAGTGTCAATGAGCAGTTCTTC. Its translation is CASSDSFSGSVNEQFF.

CDR3 coding DNA: TGTGCCAGCCAGGGTTCCATCCAAGAGACCCAGTACTTC. Encoded protein: CASQGSIQETQYF. V is TRBV18 and J is TRBJ2-5, with D perhaps TRBD1 (5 bases). This CDR3 region has 13 residues. Trimming removed 8 bases from V and 1 base from J, with 11 bases in between. Germline V CDR1 and CDR2: KGHSH, LQKENI.

The chain couples TRBV3-1 (or the pseudogene TRBV3-2) to TRBJ2-7, with D possibly being TRBD1 (6 bases). V was clipped by 4 bases and J by 8 bases, with 9 bases between them. This CDR3 contains 11 residues. Per the germline V gene, CDR1 is LGHDT and CDR2 is YNNKEL (reference sequence). The CDR3, as DNA: TGTGCCAGCAGCCTTGGGGGCCAGCAGTACTTC. It codes for CASSLGGQQYF.

The chain joins TRBV30 to TRBJ2-1; D is unresolved. This CDR3 is 12 amino acids long. The germline gives CDR1 GTSNPN, CDR2 SVGIG (reference sequence). Trimming stripped 2 bases from V and 2 bases from J, with 4 bases between. The CDR3 is CAWSYAYNEQFF. The CDR3 DNA reads TGTGCCTGGAGTTACGCCTACAATGAGCAGTTCTTC.

This sequence joins TRBV5-1 and TRBJ1-1, with D maybe TRBD1 (6 bases). The germline V gene has CDR1 SGHRS and CDR2 YFSETQ. The CDR3 has 15 residues. The V gene lost 4 bases and the J gene lost 5 bases, with 18 bases spanning the gap. The DNA for the CDR3 is TGCGCCAGCAGCCCACTAAACCGGGACATAACTGAAGCTTTCTTT. Protein sequence: CASSPLNRDITEAFF.

The rearrangement links TRBV3-1 (or the pseudogene TRBV3-2) to TRBJ2-7; 7 nucleotides match TRBD2. This CDR3 is 14 amino acids long. Trimming cost V 4 bases and J 5 bases; bases outside gene matches: 8. CDR1 LGHDT and CDR2 YNNKEL come from the germline V gene (reference sequence). The CDR3: CASSPTSPRDEQYF. For the CDR3, the DNA is TGTGCCAGCAGCCCGACTAGCCCGAGGGACGAGCAGTACTTC.

This chain links TRBV27 with TRBJ1-1, with 7 positions matching TRBD1. The CDR3 has 14 amino acids. The ends lost 4 bases at V and 3 bases at J; junction bases unmatched: 5. Per germline, CDR1 MNHEY and CDR2 SMNVEV (reference sequence). The CDR3 coding sequence is TGTGCCAGCAGTTCGACAGGGCCCTACACTGAAGCTTTCTTT. It yields the protein CASSSTGPYTEAFF.

The J gene is TRBJ2-7, the V gene TRBV2; D remains unclear. This CDR3 has 14 residues. CDR1 and CDR2 (germline): SNHLY, FYNNEI. Deletions cut 7 bases from V and 3 bases from J, with 16 bases between. The CDR3 loop reads CASTPDGDYYEQYF. In DNA form, the CDR3 reads TGTGCCAGCACCCCGGACGGAGATTACTACGAGCAGTACTTC.

The V gene is TRBV10-2, the J gene TRBJ1-3; D perhaps matches TRBD1 (6 bases). CDR1 WSHSY and CDR2 SAAADI come from the germline V gene. Trimming shortened V by 7 bases and J by 3 bases, and 16 bases separated the two germline ends. There are 15 residues in the CDR3. The CDR3 is CASTLKGQLGNTIYF. The CDR3 coding sequence is TGCGCCAGCACCTTAAAAGGACAGCTTGGAAACACCATATATTTT.